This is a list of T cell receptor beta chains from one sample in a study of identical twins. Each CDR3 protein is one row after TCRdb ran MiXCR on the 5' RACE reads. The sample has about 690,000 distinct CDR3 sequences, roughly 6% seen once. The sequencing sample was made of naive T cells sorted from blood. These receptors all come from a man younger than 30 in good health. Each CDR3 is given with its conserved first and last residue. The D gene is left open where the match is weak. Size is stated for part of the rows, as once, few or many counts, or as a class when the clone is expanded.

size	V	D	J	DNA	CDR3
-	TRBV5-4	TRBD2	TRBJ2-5	TGTGCCAGCAGCCAAACCGGGCGGGAGGTAGAGACCCAGTACTTC	CASSQTGREVETQYF
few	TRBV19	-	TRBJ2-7	TGTGCCAGTACATCTTCGGCTGGATTACCCTACGAGCAGTACTTC	CASTSSAGLPYEQYF
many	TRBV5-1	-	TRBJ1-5	TGCGCCAGCAGCGATGGACAGCTTAATCAGCCCCAGCATTTT	CASSDGQLNQPQHF
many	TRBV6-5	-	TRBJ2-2	TGTGCCAGCAGTTACTCGCTAACCGGGGAGCTGTTTTTT	CASSYSLTGELFF
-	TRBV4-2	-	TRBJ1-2	TGTGCCAGCAGCCAAGGAGATCCCAGGGCCGGCTATGGCTACACCTTC	CASSQGDPRAGYGYTF
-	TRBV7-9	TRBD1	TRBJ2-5	TGTGCCAGCAGCCCAGAGGGACAGGGGAAGACCCAGTACTTC	CASSPEGQGKTQYF
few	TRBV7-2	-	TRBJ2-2	TGTGCCAGCGCCCCCGGGCCATCGAACACCGGGGAGCTGTTTTTT	CASAPGPSNTGELFF
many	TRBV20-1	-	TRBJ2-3	TGCAGTGCTAGAGAAGATACGCAGTATTTT	CSAREDTQYF
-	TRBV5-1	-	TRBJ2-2	TGCGCCAGCAGCCGACAGCTATCCGGGGAGCTGTTTTTT	CASSRQLSGELFF
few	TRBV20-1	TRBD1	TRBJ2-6	TGCAGTGCCGTCCAAGGGGGCGCTGGGGCCAACGTCCTGACTTTC	CSAVQGGAGANVLTF
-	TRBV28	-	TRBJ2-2	TGTGCCAGCAGTTGGGGGGCCTCGAACACCGGGGAGCTGTTTTTT	CASSWGASNTGELFF
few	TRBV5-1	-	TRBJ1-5	TGCGCCAGCAGCACAGGACAGCTAGATCAGCCCCAGCATTTT	CASSTGQLDQPQHF
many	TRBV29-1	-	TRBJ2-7	TGCAGCGTGATGGTCAGGCCATACGAGCAGTACTTC	CSVMVRPYEQYF
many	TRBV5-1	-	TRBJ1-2	TGCGCCAGCAGCTTTGATGCTAACTATGGCTACACCTTC	CASSFDANYGYTF
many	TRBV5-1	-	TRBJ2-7	TGCGCCAGCAGCACGGGTTCAGCCCACGAGCAGTACTTC	CASSTGSAHEQYF
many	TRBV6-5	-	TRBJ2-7	TGTGCCAGCAGTTACTCGAGTGGGGCCAGCCACTACGAGCAGTACTTC	CASSYSSGASHYEQYF
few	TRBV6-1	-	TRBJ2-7	TGTGCCAGCGGGGGAGGACGGAGGCCCTACGACGAGCAGTACTTC	CASGGGRRPYDEQYF
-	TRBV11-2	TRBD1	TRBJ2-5	TGTGCCAGCAGCCGAAGCCCCTCAGGGGGCAAAGAGACCCAGTACTTC	CASSRSPSGGKETQYF
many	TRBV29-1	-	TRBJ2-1	TGCAGCGTCGACCCTTACCAAAATGAGCAGTTCTTC	CSVDPYQNEQFF
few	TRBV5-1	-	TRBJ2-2	TGCGCCAGCAGCACGGGACAGGGACCGCTAGCGGGAGATTCCGGGGAGCTGTTTTTT	CASSTGQGPLAGDSGELFF
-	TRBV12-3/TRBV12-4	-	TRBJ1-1	TGTGCCAGCAGTTCCACAGGGAGGTCTGAAGCTTTCTTT	CASSSTGRSEAFF
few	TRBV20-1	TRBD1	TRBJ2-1	TGCAGTGCTAGAAGGACAGGGGTCTCCTACAATGAGCAGTTCTTC	CSARRTGVSYNEQFF
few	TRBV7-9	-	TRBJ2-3	TGTGCCAGCAGCACACCCCCCCCAGCAGATACGCAGTATTTT	CASSTPPPADTQYF
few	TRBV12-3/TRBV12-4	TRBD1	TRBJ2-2	TGTGCCAGCACCTCCCGACAGGGCGGTGGCGAGCTGTTTTTT	CASTSRQGGGELFF
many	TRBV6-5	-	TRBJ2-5	TGTGCCAGCAGTTATAACGGTTTACAAGAGACCCAGTACTTC	CASSYNGLQETQYF
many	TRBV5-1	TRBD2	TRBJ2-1	TGCGCCAGCAGCTTGGGTACGCGGGAGGGCTCCAATGAGCAGTTCTTC	CASSLGTREGSNEQFF
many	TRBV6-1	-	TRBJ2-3	TGTGCCAGCATGTATTCCGCGGCAGATACGCAGTATTTT	CASMYSAADTQYF
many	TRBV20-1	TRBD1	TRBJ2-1	TGCAGTGCTAGAGATCCCGACAGGGATTATGCTGAGCAGTTCTTC	CSARDPDRDYAEQFF
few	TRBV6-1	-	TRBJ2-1	TGTGCCAGCAGAAAGGTACAGGCCAACAATGAGCAGTTCTTC	CASRKVQANNEQFF
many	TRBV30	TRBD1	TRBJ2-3	TGTGCCTGGACGCAGGGGGCAAGTAGTACAGATACGCAGTATTTT	CAWTQGASSTDTQYF
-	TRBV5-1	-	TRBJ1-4	TGCGCCAGCAGCTTCGGGGTTTCTAATGAAAAACTGTTTTTT	CASSFGVSNEKLFF
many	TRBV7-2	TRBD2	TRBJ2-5	TGTGCCAGCAGCTTAGGACTAGCGGGAAAAGAGACCCAGTACTTC	CASSLGLAGKETQYF
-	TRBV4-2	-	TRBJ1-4	TGTGCCAGCAGCCTCGTACCGAAACCGGGAACTGGGAATGAAAAACTGTTTTTT	CASSLVPKPGTGNEKLFF
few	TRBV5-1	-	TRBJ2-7	TGCGCCAGCAGCTTGAAGCCTGCGACGTCCGAGCAGTACTTC	CASSLKPATSEQYF
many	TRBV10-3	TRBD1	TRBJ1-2	TGTGCCATCAGTGAGTTGACAGGGATCGGCTATGGCTACACCTTC	CAISELTGIGYGYTF
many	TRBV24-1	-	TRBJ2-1	TGTGCCACCAGTTTAAGCGGAAGCTCCTACAATGAGCAGTTCTTC	CATSLSGSSYNEQFF
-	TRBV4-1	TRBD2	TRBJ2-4	TGCGCCAGCAGCCAAGAAGAGCCGACTAGCGGGAGAGGGGAGGCGGCCAAAAACATTCAGTACTTC	CASSQEEPTSGRGEAAKNIQYF
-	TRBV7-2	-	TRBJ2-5	TGTGCCAGCAGCCTGACAGCCTTAGAGACCCAGTACTTC	CASSLTALETQYF
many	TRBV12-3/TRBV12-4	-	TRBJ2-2	TGTGCCAGCAGTTATGGGGTCGGGGAGCTGTTTTTT	CASSYGVGELFF
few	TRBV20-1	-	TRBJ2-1	TGCAGTGCTAGGAGGGAGTCTGCCTACAATGAGCAGTTCTTC	CSARRESAYNEQFF
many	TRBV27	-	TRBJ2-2	TGTGCCAGCAGTTTTTGGGACCCAGACACCGGGGAGCTGTTTTTT	CASSFWDPDTGELFF
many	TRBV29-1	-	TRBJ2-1	TGCAGCGGTAGGGGACACGCTTCCTACAATGAGCAGTTCTTC	CSGRGHASYNEQFF
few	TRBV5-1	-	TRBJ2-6	TGCGCCAGCAGCTTGGTTAAGGGAAACTACTATTCTGGGGCCAACGTCCTGACTTTC	CASSLVKGNYYSGANVLTF
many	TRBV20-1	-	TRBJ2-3	TGCAGTGCCCCCCCTGACGGGACCAATACGCAGTATTTT	CSAPPDGTNTQYF
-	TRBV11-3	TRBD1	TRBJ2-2	TGTGCCAGCAGCTTACTCGACAGGGTAAACGGGGAGCTGTTTTTT	CASSLLDRVNGELFF
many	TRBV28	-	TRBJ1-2	TGTGCCAGCAGTTTCCAGGCAGCACTCTATGGCTACACCTTC	CASSFQAALYGYTF
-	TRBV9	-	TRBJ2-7	TGTGCCAGCAGCCCCGGCGGCGCGGGGCGCCAAGCGTACGAGCAGTACTTC	CASSPGGAGRQAYEQYF
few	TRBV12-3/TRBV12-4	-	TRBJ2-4	TGTGCCAGCAGTTTTGGGGGGTTC	CASSFGGF
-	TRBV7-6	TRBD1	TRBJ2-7	TGTGCCAGCAGCCTCGGGACAGGGGATCAGGAGCAGTACTTC	CASSLGTGDQEQYF
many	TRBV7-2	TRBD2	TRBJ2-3	TGTGCCAGCAGCTACTGGCTAGCGGGAGGACTCGATACGCAGTATTTT	CASSYWLAGGLDTQYF
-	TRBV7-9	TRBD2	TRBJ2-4	TGTGCCAGCAGCTCGGGACTAGCTGAAAGCATTCAGTACTTC	CASSSGLAESIQYF
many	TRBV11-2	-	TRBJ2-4	TGTGCCAGCAGCCCACCCGCGGGGACGCGTAGAACCAAAAACATTCAGTACTTC	CASSPPAGTRRTKNIQYF
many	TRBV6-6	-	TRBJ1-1	TGTGCCAGCAGACCACGCATGAACACTGAAGCTTTCTTT	CASRPRMNTEAFF
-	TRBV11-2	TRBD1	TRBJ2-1	TGTTCCAGCAGCTCACAGGGGAATGAGCAGTTCTTC	CSSSSQGNEQFF